This entry describes one T cell receptor (beta chain). What it binds is not known. This specimen belongs to a study of T cells expressing NK-cell markers. Study in general: Sequencing covered eight donors, seven HCMV-seropositive and one seronegative.

CDR1 and CDR2 (germline): SGHDN, FVKESK. The CDR3 runs 17 residues. TCRdb re-called the 5' RACE reads; one entry per CDR3 protein, DNA not given. The repertoire table contains fewer than 25,000 distinct CDR3 sequences. Notes on the study in general: A handful of donors had dominant NKG2C+ clonotypes that comprised roughly 1.0-7.5% of their CD8+ T cells. One observes that, in a handful of donors, these clonotypes were also the leading ones within the CD3+CD56-NKG2C+ fraction.

Input material: blood T cells: a sorted CD56 or NKG2C T cell subset, CD4+ or CD8+ T cells, or bulk PBMC T cells (not recorded which). The receptor comes from a man aged 18-75 years in good health. The V and J genes are TRBV14 and TRBJ1-2; TCRdb's assignment of TRBD1 cannot be checked, as there is no DNA. Here the CDR3 reads CASSQVKGTPPGDGYTF.